Following are 24 T cell receptor beta chains from one sample sequenced in a study of molecular identifiers for immune sequencing clone quantification. TCRdb passed the PCR reads through MiXCR, listing each CDR3 protein once. This table has about 330,000 distinct CDR3 sequences, 24% appearing once. Specimen: naive CD8+ T cells from blood, with Jurkat cell RNA spiked in. Documented subset: FACS-sorted CD8+CD4-CCR7+CD45RA+ naive T cells. These receptors were taken from a human donor in good health. Some libraries in this study had Jurkat cell RNA spiked in.

This clonotype showed up many times. DNA of the CDR3: TGTGCCAGTAGTGGCCGGGACGGAAATCAGCCCCAGCATTTT. As protein: CASSGRDGNQPQHF. The genes are TRBV19 and TRBJ1-5; weak D call: TRBD1 (5 bases). The ends were cut back, 5 bases at V and 4 bases at J, with 12 bases in the middle. The CDR3 contains 14 residues. Per the germline V gene, CDR1 is LNHDA and CDR2 is SQIVND (reference sequence).

This clonotype appeared a few times. This chain connects TRBV4-1 to TRBJ1-6; the D gene is possibly TRBD1 (6 bases). V lost 1 base and J lost 9, with 16 bases in between. This CDR3 comprises 16 residues. Germline lookup yields CDR1 MGHRA and CDR2 YSYEKL. CDR3 sequence reads: CASSQGQDPGSSPLHF. CDR3 sequence (DNA): TGCGCCAGCAGCCAAGGACAGGACCCCGGATCTTCACCCCTCCACTTT.

As regards this clonotype: One junction end disagrees with the germline gene, perhaps due to a read error. The chain recombines TRBV11-2 with TRBJ2-7, with D perhaps matching TRBD2 (6 bases). The CDR3 spans 14 residues. CDR1 and CDR2 (germline): SGHAT, FQNNGV. CDR3 DNA sequence: TGTGCCAGCAGCTCCGCGGGAAACTCCTGCGAGCAGTACTTC. It encodes CASSSAGNSCEQYF.

There are a few counts of this clonotype. This chain uses TRBV7-6 with TRBJ2-3, with 8 bases fitting TRBD1. This CDR3 contains 14 residues. In germline, CDR1 is SGHVS, CDR2 FNYEAQ. Germline trimming cut 3 bases from V and 6 bases from J; bases unmatched to any gene: 5. The chain's CDR3 is CASSFGQGDDTQYF. As DNA, the CDR3 is TGTGCCAGCAGCTTCGGACAGGGTGACGATACGCAGTATTTT.

This clonotype has at least ten counts. This chain connects TRBV29-1 to TRBJ1-1; D is unresolved. V shed 6 bases and J shed 0 bases, with 11 bases lying between them. CDR1 is SQVTM, CDR2 ANQGSEA, per germline. There are 13 residues in the CDR3. For the CDR3, the DNA is TGCAGCGTGACTCAGGAGATGAACACTGAAGCTTTCTTT. It codes for CSVTQEMNTEAFF.

There are many counts of this clonotype. The chain employs TRBV27 and TRBJ1-1; TRBD1 matches at 9 bases. The CDR3 covers 17 residues. Germline V lookup: CDR1 MNHEY, CDR2 SMNVEV (reference sequence). Losses at the gene ends were 3 bases for V and 1 base for J; bases not matched to a gene: 9. The CDR3 coding sequence is TGTGCCAGCAGTTTCATAAGCTACAGGGGGCCGAACACTGAAGCTTTCTTT. Residues: CASSFISYRGPNTEAFF.

About this clonotype: A read error may be the cause here, since a much bigger clone is one base away. The J gene is TRBJ2-7, the V gene TRBV14; tentative D call: TRBD2 (5 bases). Trimming left V 0 bases short and J 3 bases short, with 21 bases between. This CDR3 region has 18 residues. CDR1 and CDR2 from the germline V gene are SGHDN and FVKESK. CDR3 sequence (DNA): TGTGCCAGCAGCCAAGATGATCATGTCGGGGTCATGAACTACGAGCAGTACTTC. The encoded protein is CASSQDDHVGVMNYEQYF.

This clonotype was counted ten times or more. The rearrangement uses TRBV7-9 and TRBJ2-3; the D is unclear. This CDR3 region has 15 residues. Germline lookup yields CDR1 SEHNR and CDR2 FQNEAQ (reference sequence). V was shortened by 1 base and J by 5 bases, with 13 bases between the two germline ends. The CDR3 sequence is CASSLVNLKGDTQYF. CDR3 nucleotides: TGTGCCAGCAGCTTAGTGAATCTTAAAGGAGATACGCAGTATTTT.

V and J are TRBV29-1 and TRBJ2-7, with TRBD2 as a possible D gene (6 bases). V lost 3 bases and J lost 3, with 12 bases in between. The germline V gene has CDR1 SQVTM and CDR2 ANQGSEA. The CDR3 length is 13 residues. CDR3 bases: TGCAGCGTTGACTCGGGGGATGGCTACGAGCAGTACTTC. It specifies CSVDSGDGYEQYF.

As concerns this clonotype: A much larger clonotype is one base distant, so this may be a read error. The chain employs TRBV5-1 and TRBJ1-1; 9 bases fit TRBD1. The V segment lost 3 bases and the J segment 4 bases; nucleotides outside the gene matches: 10. This CDR3 is built from 16 residues. Germline lookup yields CDR1 SGHRS and CDR2 YFSETQ. Written as DNA, the CDR3 is TGCGCCAGCAGCTCCCGGGACAGGGAGCGTTTCACTGAAGCTTTCTTT. Encoded protein: CASSSRDRERFTEAFF.

In this sample, this clonotype turned up many times. This sequence joins TRBV6-2 or TRBV6-3 and TRBJ1-1; D gene unclear. Trimming removed 1 base at V and 10 bases at J, with 7 bases between. Per the germline V gene, CDR1 is MNHEY and CDR2 is SVGEGT. CDR3 length equals 11 residues. The CDR3 coding sequence is TGTGCCAGCAGTTACTATATGGGAGCTTTCTTT. This encodes CASSYYMGAFF.

This clonotype was recorded a few times. The genes are TRBV6-2 or TRBV6-3 and TRBJ2-3; 9 nucleotides line up with TRBD2. Losses at the gene ends were 6 bases for V and 2 bases for J; bases not matched to a gene: 12. This CDR3 contains 17 residues. Germline lookup yields CDR1 MNHEY and CDR2 SVGEGT. As DNA, the CDR3 is TGTGCCAGCAGCCTCGCCCGACTAGCGGCTTCCACAGATACGCAGTATTTT. Translation: CASSLARLAASTDTQYF.

This clonotype was counted only a few times. V and J are TRBV7-9 and TRBJ2-3; TRBD1 matches at 9 bases. Per germline, CDR1 SEHNR and CDR2 FQNEAQ (reference sequence). J was trimmed by 5 bases and V by 7 bases; bases with no gene match: 10. This CDR3 comprises 15 residues. For the CDR3, the DNA is TGTGCCAGCATCGACGGGGACAGGGCCAAAGATACGCAGTATTTT. Protein: CASIDGDRAKDTQYF.

The V and J genes are TRBV7-2 and TRBJ2-5; the match to TRBD2 covers 7 bases. V was clipped by 1 base and J by 1 base; unmatched bases: 3. The CDR3 loop spans 15 amino acids. The germline gives CDR1 SGHTA, CDR2 FQGNSA. The CDR3 bases are TGTGCCAGCAGCTTAGTCGGCGGGGGCCAAGAGACCCAGTACTTC. Translation: CASSLVGGGQETQYF.

Notes on this clonotype: This could be a read error, since a much larger clone is one nucleotide away. The chain links TRBV11-2 to TRBJ2-1, with D maybe TRBD2 (6 bases). Looked up from germline, CDR1 is SGHAT and CDR2 is FQNNGV. Trimming pared 3 bases from V and 5 bases from J, leaving 14 bases between. CDR3 length: 15 residues. The CDR3 loop reads CASSFNGEANNEQFF. In DNA form, the CDR3 reads TGTGCCAGCAGCTTCAACGGGGAGGCCAACAATGAGCAGTTCTTC.

Points on this clonotype: A much larger clone differs from this one at a single base, so this may be a read error. This chain connects TRBV6-9 to TRBJ2-4, with 8 nucleotides matching TRBD1. Losses at the gene ends were 6 bases for V and 4 bases for J; bases not matched to a gene: 8. The CDR3 has 15 amino acids. The germline V gene has CDR1 MNHGY and CDR2 SVAAGI. Here the CDR3 DNA reads TGTGCCAGCAGGAGCCAGGGGGCCTCTAAAAACATTCAGTACTTC. Its protein is CASRSQGASKNIQYF.

In this sample, this clonotype turned up a few times. The rearrangement uses TRBV12-3 or TRBV12-4 and TRBJ1-3; no reliable D call. Trimming took off 3 bases at V and 3 bases at J, with 15 bases between the two ends. The CDR3 contains 16 residues. For the CDR3, the DNA is TGTGCCAGCAGTTTCCCCGGTGTCCTGCTTGGAAACACCATATATTTT. It specifies CASSFPGVLLGNTIYF.

The table lists this clonotype with many counts. The chain carries TRBV5-1 and TRBJ2-6; TRBD1 might be the D (6 bases). The ends were cut back, 0 bases at V and 2 bases at J, with 6 bases in the middle. CDR1 is SGHRS and CDR2 is YFSETQ in the germline V gene. CDR3 size: 15 residues. The DNA for the CDR3 is TGCGCCAGCAGCTTGGACAGGGCTGGGGCCAACGTCCTGACTTTC. It translates to CASSLDRAGANVLTF.

The chain links TRBV6-2 or TRBV6-3 to TRBJ1-5; 9 bases agree with TRBD1. The CDR3 has 15 residues. The germline gives CDR1 MNHEY, CDR2 SVGEGT. With 7 bases clipped from V and 2 bases from J, the junction kept 6 bases outside the gene matches. The CDR3 loop is CASTERDRGNQPQHF. In nucleotides, the CDR3 is TGTGCCAGCACCGAAAGGGACAGGGGCAATCAGCCCCAGCATTTT.

Regarding this clonotype: A much larger clonotype is one base distant, so this may be a read error. No conserved phenylalanine or tryptophan is present at the end of the CDR3, so a read error is the likely explanation. The chain is built from TRBV2 and TRBJ1-1; 8 bases align to TRBD1. This CDR3 comprises 16 residues. In germline, CDR1 is SNHLY, CDR2 FYNNEI. V lost 1 base, J lost 4 bases, and 8 bases stayed unmatched. This chain's CDR3 is CASSEGNRGVATEAFY. CDR3 DNA: TGTGCCAGCAGTGAAGGGAACAGGGGGGTTGCCACTGAAGCTTTCTAT.

This clonotype was observed many times. The chain recombines TRBV7-9 with TRBJ1-1; D is possibly TRBD1 (5 bases). V dropped 1 base and J dropped 5 bases, with 11 bases sitting between them. CDR1 and CDR2 (germline): SEHNR, FQNEAQ (reference sequence). This CDR3 contains 14 residues. As DNA, the CDR3 is TGTGCCAGCAGCTTAGAAGGGGTATGGACTGAAGCTTTCTTT. This translates into CASSLEGVWTEAFF.

This clonotype appeared a few times. The chain uses TRBV29-1 and TRBJ2-2; D not certain. CDR1 SQVTM and CDR2 ANQGSEA come from the germline V gene. The CDR3 length is 14 residues. Trimming left V 0 bases short and J 5 bases short, with 10 bases between. The CDR3 coding sequence is TGCAGCGTTGAAGATGAAGGAAGAACCGGGGAGCTGTTTTTT. Its protein product is CSVEDEGRTGELFF.

The rearrangement links TRBV24-1 to TRBJ2-1; TRBD1 agrees at 7 bases. From germline, CDR1 is KGHDR and CDR2 SFDVKD. This CDR3 contains 15 residues. Trimming at V came to 7 bases and at J to 5 bases, leaving 10 bases not matched to a gene. Here the CDR3 DNA reads TGTGCCACCAGCCAAACAGGGGACCTCGACAATGAGCAGTTCTTC. As protein: CATSQTGDLDNEQFF.

V usage is TRBV7-2 and J usage is TRBJ2-5; 12 positions match TRBD2. V lost 1 base to trimming and J lost 5 bases; unmatched junction nucleotides: 5. The germline V gene has CDR1 SGHTA and CDR2 FQGNSA. This CDR3 comprises 16 residues. CDR3 region: CASSLGLAGVGETQYF. The CDR3 nucleotides are TGTGCCAGCAGCTTAGGACTAGCGGGGGTAGGGGAGACCCAGTACTTC.